This TCR beta chain was captured in a study of cytomegalovirus exposure and HLA in healthy donors. Primers: 60 Vbeta forward and 13 Jbeta reverse. The protocol was immunoSEQ multiplex PCR, while the TCRdb copy is restricted to in-frame clones and leaves out a portion. This sample has approximately 69,000 clones, with about three quarters found just once. General study points: The authors reported that TCR beta sequences could predict HLA-A and HLA-B alleles. These predictions were accurate for most subjects in the first cohort. In an earlier analysis, in roughly 600 donors, most V segments appeared productive either ~87% or ~30% of the time.

For this clone: Antigen specificity is unknown.

The sequencing input was PBMCs. The clonotype originates from a young man in good health and CMV-seronegative.

CDR3 protein: CANPETGGAYGYTF. The CDR3 bases are TGCGCCAACCCTGAGACAGGGGGCGCCTATGGCTACACCTTC. The chain couples TRBV10-1 to TRBJ1-2, with 10 bases matching TRBD1. The CDR3 runs to 14 residues. J was trimmed by 4 bases and V by 10 bases; bases with no gene match: 9. Germline CDR1 reads WNHNN; CDR2 reads SYGVQD (reference sequence).